This entry describes one T cell receptor beta chain. The germline V gene encodes CDR1 SGHRS and CDR2 YFSETQ. V was pared by 7 bases and J by 2 bases, with 13 bases between. This CDR3 has 14 amino acids. The source of the sample is a study of CD8 T cells in ankylosing spondylitis. MiXCR was run by TCRdb on the 5' RACE reads, yielding one entry per CDR3 protein. The sample includes about 340,000 distinct CDR3 sequences, approximately 22% of them seen just once. This receptor was identified in a male donor with ankylosing spondylitis or in good health (not recorded which). The source material was blood, either unsorted or a sorted T cell fraction (not recorded which). The chain carries TRBV5-1 and TRBJ2-4, with D possibly matching TRBD2 (5 bases). The CDR3 spells CASPLRVPKNIQYF. CDR3 DNA sequence: TGCGCCAGCCCGCTGCGGGTCCCCAAAAACATTCAGTACTTC.